This entry is about one TCR beta chain. The sample comes from a study of technical replicates of blood from a handful of donors. TCRdb's table, derived via immunoSEQ multiplex PCR, lists solely in-frame clones and lacks some. The sample yields about 72,000 clones, around 90% seen once. CDR1 SGHNT and CDR2 YENEEA come from the germline V gene. The CDR3 is made up of 14 amino acids. Trimming at V came to 5 bases and at J to 5 bases, leaving 3 bases not matched to a gene. Sequencing used T cells isolated from PBMCs. The chain recombines TRBV11-3 with TRBJ2-1; TRBD2 agrees at 10 bases. The sequence came from a human donor in good health. The chain's CDR3 is CASSKLAGNNEQFF. CDR3 DNA sequence: TGTGCCAGCAGCAAACTAGCGGGAAACAATGAGCAGTTCTTC.